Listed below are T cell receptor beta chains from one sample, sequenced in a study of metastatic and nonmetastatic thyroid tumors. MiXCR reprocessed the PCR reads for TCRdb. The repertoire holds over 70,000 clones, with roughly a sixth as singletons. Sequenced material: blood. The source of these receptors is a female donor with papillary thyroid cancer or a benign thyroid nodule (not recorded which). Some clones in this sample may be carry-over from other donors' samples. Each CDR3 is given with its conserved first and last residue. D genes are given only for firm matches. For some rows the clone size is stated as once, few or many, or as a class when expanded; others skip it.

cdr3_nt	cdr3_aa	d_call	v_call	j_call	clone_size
TGTGCCAGCAGTTTAGGGCCCAACAATGAGCAGTTCTTC	CASSLGPNNEQFF	-	TRBV27	TRBJ2-1	many
TGCAGTGCTAGTTCGGGGTACGAGCAGTACTTC	CSASSGYEQYF	-	TRBV20-1	TRBJ2-7	-
TGTGCCAGCAGCTTTACCAGGGCTGGGGCCAACGTCCTGACTTTC	CASSFTRAGANVLTF	-	TRBV11-1	TRBJ2-6	many
TGCGCCAGCAGCTGGCTGGGGGCAGACACTGAAGCTTTCTTT	CASSWLGADTEAFF	-	TRBV5-1	TRBJ1-1	many
TGTGCCAGCAGCTTAGCGGGAGGGGGCCAAGAGACCCAGTACTTC	CASSLAGGGQETQYF	TRBD2	TRBV7-3	TRBJ2-5	many
TGTGCCAGCAGCTTAGTACAGATCTCTGGGGCCAACGTCCTGACTTTC	CASSLVQISGANVLTF	-	TRBV11-3	TRBJ2-6	many
TGTGCCAGCAGCTTAGTGACGGGAGCTAGCTCTGGGGCCAACGTCCTGACTTTC	CASSLVTGASSGANVLTF	-	TRBV7-6	TRBJ2-6	once
TGTGCCAGCAGCCCAGTGGCAGGGTCCTCCTACGAGCAGTACTTC	CASSPVAGSSYEQYF	-	TRBV5-5	TRBJ2-7	-
TGTGCCAGCCTTGGGAGCTATGGCTACACCTTC	CASLGSYGYTF	-	TRBV9	TRBJ1-2	many
TGCGCCAGCAGCTGGGACAGGGGGCGGGATGACTATGGCTACACCTTC	CASSWDRGRDDYGYTF	TRBD1	TRBV5-1	TRBJ1-2	many
TGTGCCAGCAGCTTACTGAGGGGACACACTGAAGCTTTCTTT	CASSLLRGHTEAFF	-	TRBV11-2	TRBJ1-1	-
TGTGCCAGCAGGTTCCTTGGGGAGAGTCAGTACTTC	CASRFLGESQYF	-	TRBV28	TRBJ2-7	many
TGTGCCAGCAGCTTAGTCAAGGGGCCCCCGCCCTATGGCTACACCTTC	CASSLVKGPPPYGYTF	-	TRBV11-2	TRBJ1-2	-
TGTGCCAGTAGTAACCTAGCAAGTGGGGAGCTGTTTTTT	CASSNLASGELFF	-	TRBV19	TRBJ2-2	many
TGCGCCAGCAGCCCGATCCCTACCGGGACTGAGCAGTTCTTC	CASSPIPTGTEQFF	-	TRBV4-1	TRBJ2-1	many
TGTGCCAGCTCACCAAGGGGTGAAGGCTACACCTTC	CASSPRGEGYTF	-	TRBV18	TRBJ1-2	many
TGCGCCAGCAGCCAAGTTGGGCAGGGGAAATATGACTACACCTTC	CASSQVGQGKYDYTF	-	TRBV4-1	TRBJ1-2	-
TGTGCCAGCAGCGCCCCTAACTATGGCTACACCTTC	CASSAPNYGYTF	-	TRBV7-8	TRBJ1-2	few
TGTGCCAGCAGTGAAGCCGCGGGGCGTAGTTATCAGCCCCAGCATTTT	CASSEAAGRSYQPQHF	-	TRBV2	TRBJ1-5	few